A single sample gave rise to the 2 T cell receptor beta chains below, sequenced in a study of T cells in Graves' hyperthyroidism and ophthalmopathy. RNA transcripts served as the template for amplifying TCR beta CDR3 regions. During a first-round RT-PCR of the TCR CDR3, the HTBI primer set was used. TCRdb re-derived calls from the multiplex PCR reads in MiXCR, one entry per CDR3 protein. The repertoire includes approximately 430,000 distinct CDR3 sequences, approximately 14% of them detected once, and roughly 13% sits in the top ten. Sequenced input: blood. The receptors originated from a woman younger than 30 with Graves' hyperthyroidism.

This clonotype was picked up many times. CDR3: CASSTRAAVGTEAFF. In DNA, the CDR3 is TGTGCCAGCAGTACCAGGGCCGCAGTGGGCACTGAAGCTTTCTTT. This chain connects TRBV27 to TRBJ1-1; D possibly corresponds to TRBD1 (5 bases). CDR1 MNHEY and CDR2 SMNVEV come from the germline V gene (reference sequence). V dropped 5 bases and J dropped 4 bases, with 17 bases sitting between them. This CDR3 contains 15 residues.

This clonotype has at least ten counts. The chain employs TRBV24-1 and TRBJ2-1; unclear D gene. Germline V lookup: CDR1 KGHDR, CDR2 SFDVKD. This CDR3 comprises 15 residues. The V and J ends lost 0 bases and 4 bases respectively, with 9 bases between them. The CDR3 loop is CATSDLVYGYNEQFF. DNA for the CDR3: TGTGCCACCAGTGATTTGGTCTATGGATACAATGAGCAGTTCTTC.